This TCR beta chain was documented in a study of T cell changes during pregnancy in multiple sclerosis. TCRdb keeps only in-frame clones here, not all; method: immunoSEQ multiplex PCR. The sample lists some 30,000 clones, around 91% occurring once. Trimming took 2 bases from V and 13 from J; bases not matched to a gene: 7. This CDR3 is built from 13 residues. CDR1 is SGHTS, CDR2 YDEGEE, per germline. V and J are TRBV5-8 and TRBJ2-1; 9 bases are shared with TRBD2. The clonotype was recovered from a female donor with multiple sclerosis, enrolled in a pregnancy study. The material sequenced was CD8+ T cells from peripheral blood mononuclear cells, taken after pregnancy. This CDR3 is CASSFASGMEQFF. In DNA, the CDR3 is TGTGCCAGCAGCTTCGCTAGCGGGATGGAACAGTTCTTC.